This record concerns one T cell receptor beta chain sequence. This clone was observed a few times. The specificity of this receptor is unknown. Per-base qualities were not stored, and no clone one base away is much larger. These data are taken from a study of cytomegalovirus exposure and HLA in healthy donors (dated by TCRdb to 2016 to 2017). At the level of the whole study: According to an earlier analysis of 587 of the donors, about 179 million T cells yielded 100 million or so unique TCR beta sequences and 250 to 350 Gb of sequence data. Four or five DR-DQ haplotypes were handled as single units for association and clustering because linkage in the cohort was strong. An early release that covered fewer than 750 HLA-typed donors contained approximately 300 gigabases of sequencing data and about 93 million unique TCR sequences. To decide whether each TCR beta V gene segment behaved as functional or pseudogenic, an earlier analysis of some 600 of the donors relied on high-throughput TCR beta sequencing. High-throughput TCR immunosequencing, statistical association of individual TCRs with disease status, and machine learning were combined to predict cytomegalovirus infection status. In a later genetic analysis, genome-wide SNP genotypes for about 65% of the roughly 670 donors were used, and that subset was treated as a discovery cohort. The study was designed to test whether signatures of past pathogen exposure could be identified by cataloging public T cell receptors. Typing coverage varied by locus: roughly 629-630 donors for A, B, C, DRB1 and DQB1; under 550 for DQA1; around 610 for DPA1; more than 450 for DPB1. Of the 300 to 500 genotyped donors, roughly 76% were placed in the genetic ancestry cluster associated with self-reported Caucasian donors. Besides the first cohort of about 730 subjects, a separate validation cohort made up of roughly 120 different subjects was used. Rather than drawing on any new phenotypic data, the later analysis identified candidate immune exposures from TCR beta sequences and the way those sequences occurred across donors. Every discovery cohort repertoire had been produced on one sequencing platform. Class I and class II HLA loci were covered by the typing at four-digit resolution. Donor age, sex, ethnicity and CMV serostatus were collected together with the repertoire data. The T cell repertoires of 666 subjects were profiled by immunosequencing and related to cytomegalovirus serostatus. Across roughly 420 genotyped donors of the cohort, an average of about 240,000 unique TCR beta nucleotide sequences per donor were sequenced, and approximately 17% of those sequences were non-productive. To study patterns of TCR occurrence, a later analysis re-analyzed previously published TCR beta repertoires from 500 to 850 donors and added high-resolution HLA genotyping. Results the study describes overall, beyond this receptor: Compared with equally common non-associated chains, HLA-associated TCR beta chains in a later analysis were more clonally expanded and had lower generation probabilities. According to a later analysis, most CMV-associated TCR beta chains appeared to be HLA-restricted, and the HLA associations seemed to be driven largely by CMV exposure. An earlier analysis of approximately 570 of the donors showed that most TCR beta V segments appeared in productive rearrangements either about 90% or about 30% of the time, which broadly matched IMGT annotations. Compared with the roughly 700-donor mean, donors in an Asian-associated ancestry cluster had fewer N-insertions in productive TCRs, according to a later genetic analysis. A further reported finding was that TCR beta sequences accurately predicted the HLA-A and HLA-B alleles for most subjects in the first cohort. Because the 87-base-pair reads could not distinguish some IMGT-functional V segments, including TRBV6-2 and TRBV6-3, those segments were excluded. The study listed around 160 TCR beta chains as associated with cytomegalovirus. A later analysis reported that several top co-occurrence clusters appeared linked to parvovirus B19, influenza, CMV and Epstein-Barr virus. The cohort was sequenced for TCR beta chains only, and without alpha or paired-chain data the features that could be detected were limited. In vitro tests confirmed that a few of the cytomegalovirus-associated TCR beta chains recognize cytomegalovirus antigens. It was suggested by the authors that the approach could potentially be generalized to other disease states and immunological phenotypes. Most TCR sequences were observed very rarely across donors, whereas some public TCRs were present in many individuals. The presence/absence analyses assumed that sequencing depth was roughly uniform across donors, and that assumption may not be true. CMV serostatus was the only immune exposure information available for the cohort. Because counts were too low, roughly 16 rarely observed V segments, including chromosome 9 orphons, were left out of the earlier analysis of approximately 500 of the donors. The classifier was reported to diagnose cytomegalovirus status with high specificity and sensitivity in both the original and validation cohorts. Because HLA typing was unavailable for some donors at each locus, only the typed subset was used in association tests. Correlated functional status among segregating V segments might reflect linkage disequilibrium, but an unknown experimental factor could not be ruled out. When HLA alleles, especially DR and DQ, strongly co-occurred, attributing TCR associations to individual alleles was difficult. In a later analysis, TCR association rates were found to vary across HLA loci, with the most associated TCRs seen for DRB1 alleles and the fewest for HLA-C alleles. A later analysis associated about 17,000 TCR beta sequences with specific HLA alleles at a false discovery rate of 0.05. A group of highly shared sequence variants was considered likely to be a technical artifact of the sequencing pipeline. V-gene and J-gene trimming of TCR beta chains was associated with a missense DCLRE1C variant in a later genetic analysis, and the association was replicated in an independent cohort.

In the germline V gene, CDR1 corresponds to SGHTA and CDR2 to FQGTGA. The cysteine opens and the phenylalanine closes a CDR3 of 13 amino acids. Only the CDR3 DNA stays, 39 bases, in frame from base 1. Between the V and J ends, shortened by 2 bases and 2 bases respectively, the junction contains 6 bases. Library preparation was by the immunoSEQ multiplex PCR assay. The multiplex PCR relied on a mix of 60 forward primers for TCR Vbeta segments and 13 reverse primers for TCR Jbeta segments. The CDR3 region of rearranged TCR beta genes was amplified from genomic DNA by a multiplex PCR assay. The Illumina HiSeq System was used to sequence the amplified TCR beta libraries as 87-base-pair reads. The original methods were these. A later analysis counted tens of millions of unique TCR beta chains across the 550 to 800 repertoires, and 10 million to 11 million of these chains were shared by at least two donors. Raw reads were error-corrected and collapsed into unique sequences with a nearest-neighbor algorithm that merged closely related sequences to remove PCR and sequencing errors. CDR3 sequences were aligned to IMGT reference sequences to assign V, D and J gene segments. For a sequence to be retained, a match of at least six nucleotides was required to both a V gene segment and a J gene segment. A rearrangement counted as productive if the CDR3 had no stop codons and remained in frame with V and J, and every other rearrangement counted as non-productive. Following IMGT convention, CDR3 was defined as the stretch from the second conserved V-encoded cysteine to the conserved J-encoded phenylalanine. The earlier analysis of 587 of the donors excluded sequences that lacked an unambiguous match to a single V gene segment. In an earlier analysis of several hundred of the donors, V segments were called functional above 56.7% productive rearrangements and were called segregating when the between-donor standard deviation exceeded 5%. A statistical classification framework was built for diagnosing cytomegalovirus status from the catalog of TCR beta chain sequences. A later analysis assigned V and J genes by comparing TCR nucleotide sequences with IMGT/GENE-DB human TR gene sequences. The TCRdist pipeline was used in a later analysis to assign CDR3 sequences and most-parsimonious VDJ recombination scenarios. A later analysis defined each TCR beta chain by its CDR3 amino acid sequence plus V-gene family, and excluded reads lacking a unique V-gene family. In a later analysis, fewer than 650 highly shared, low-generation-probability nucleotide sequences were removed to address suspected cross-contamination and a sequencing artifact. In a later analysis, a clonal expansion index was calculated for each public chain from normalized within-repertoire ranks of inferred template counts. A later analysis computed generation probabilities with a VDJ recombination model fitted to out-of-frame rearrangements, and checked the results against IGoR. In a later analysis, TCR-TCR, TCR-HLA and TCR-CMV co-occurrence was scored with hypergeometric tests, and a repertoire-size bias correction was applied to TCR pairs. To estimate false discovery rates, a later analysis permuted the HLA or CMV assignments 20 times. In a later analysis, co-occurring TCRs were grouped using DBSCAN, and TCRdist sequence similarity was added for clustering within HLA-allele-positive subsets. For co-occurrence clustering, repertoires with fewer than 30,000 or more than 120,000 public chains were excluded, along with 4 to 6 repertoires with anomalous nucleotide sharing. Sourced from immuneACCESS, this table was stored by TCRdb with only in-frame sequences that have V and J called. A share of the clones is absent; for the studies checked, an unresolved V gene accounts for under half, and the remainder has no known explanation. That table gives V, J and clone size, and the DNA gave D and trimming. The sample yields roughly 92,000 clones; 81% were counted once. The ten largest make up approximately 3.9% of the sample.

The cohort consisted of some 670 healthy bone marrow donors. At the time of sampling, all cohort members were nominally healthy, though unrecorded immune exposures were likely present. The donor tested CMV seropositive, placing the donor among the 289 seropositive members of the cohort. Each donor provided a peripheral blood sample, and peripheral blood mononuclear cells were used for TCR beta sequencing. Genomic DNA was extracted from the blood cell samples with the Qiagen DNeasy Blood Extraction Kit. The material sequenced was PBMCs. This TCR was recovered from a woman aged 70-85 years in good health and CMV-seropositive. The receptor chain draws on TRBV7-3 and TRBJ2-5, and TRBD1 may be the D gene, going by 5 matching bases. CDR3 protein: CASSLDRQETQYF. The DNA reads TGTGCCAGCAGCTTAGACAGACAAGAGACCCAGTACTTC.